Each of the 20 T cell receptor beta chains below was sequenced from the same sample in a study of metastatic and nonmetastatic thyroid tumors. Not a single patient had been given any form of treatment at any point before undergoing thyroid surgery. Through MiXCR, TCRdb re-clonotyped the PCR reads. The sample lists over 40,000 clones; roughly 11% were seen once. The sample consisted of blood. These receptors originate from a female donor with papillary thyroid cancer or a benign thyroid nodule (not recorded which). Some clones in this sample may be carry-over from other donors' samples.

This clone was seen ten or more times. Here the CDR3 DNA reads TGCAGTGCTGCGTTAGGAGGTCCCACAGATACGCAGTATTTT. The encoded protein is CSAALGGPTDTQYF. The chain uses TRBV20-1 and TRBJ2-3, with D maybe TRBD2 (5 bases). Per the germline V gene, CDR1 is DFQATT and CDR2 is SNEGSKA (reference sequence). This CDR3 has 14 residues. V lost 5 bases, J lost 2 bases, and 14 bases lay in between.

There are many counts of this clone. The CDR3, as DNA: TGTGCCAGCAGTTTAAACAGGGTAGGCACTGAAGCTTTCTTT. This gives the protein CASSLNRVGTEAFF. V is TRBV27 and J is TRBJ1-1; a weak D match, TRBD1 (6 bases). CDR1 MNHEY and CDR2 SMNVEV come from the germline V gene (reference sequence). Trimming stripped 2 bases from V and 4 bases from J, with 11 bases between. The CDR3 sequence is 14 residues long.

Ten or more counts support this clone. The J gene is TRBJ2-7, the V gene TRBV6-1, with D unresolved. V was pared by 6 bases and J by 3 bases, with 9 bases between. This CDR3 region has 12 residues. Looked up from germline, CDR1 is MNHNS and CDR2 is SASEGT. CDR3 region: CASSDDRYEQYF. The CDR3 DNA reads TGTGCCAGCAGCGACGACCGCTACGAGCAGTACTTC.

This clone was observed many times. Here the CDR3 reads CASRKTSIYEQYF. In DNA, the CDR3 is TGTGCCAGCAGGAAGACTAGTATCTACGAGCAGTACTTC. The rearrangement joins TRBV28 to TRBJ2-7; D is possibly TRBD2 (6 bases). V lost 6 bases and J lost 3, with 12 bases in between. Germline CDR1 is MDHEN and CDR2 is SYDVKM. This CDR3 has 13 residues.

This clone was seen at least ten times. Other nucleotide sequences in the sample specify the same CDR3. The CDR3 protein is CASSMDRGVTDTQYF. CDR3 DNA: TGTGCCAGTAGTATGGACAGGGGGGTAACAGATACGCAGTATTTT. The J gene is TRBJ2-3, the V gene TRBV19; 10 nucleotides align to TRBD1. CDR3 length equals 15 residues. Germline V lookup: CDR1 LNHDA, CDR2 SQIVND (reference sequence). With V trimmed by 3 bases and J by 3 bases, 3 bases remained unmatched.

This clone was found many times. The genes are TRBV27 and TRBJ2-2; D not certain. This CDR3 has 14 residues. CDR1 is MNHEY, CDR2 SMNVEV, per germline (reference sequence). V was trimmed by 1 base and J by 5 bases, leaving 8 bases between them. CDR3 DNA: TGTGCCAGCAGTTTATTTGGGTGGACCGGGGAGCTGTTTTTT. This translates into CASSLFGWTGELFF.

This sequence joins TRBV7-2 and TRBJ2-6; no clear D gene. Germline V gene lookup returns CDR1 SGHTA and CDR2 FQGNSA. V dropped 6 bases and J dropped 5 bases, with 11 bases sitting between them. This CDR3 region has 14 residues. The CDR3 protein is CASSTWSWANVLTF. The CDR3 DNA reads as TGTGCCAGCAGTACATGGTCTTGGGCCAACGTCCTGACTTTC.

This clone was detected a few times. The chain carries TRBV6-1 and TRBJ1-1; 7 positions agree with TRBD1. CDR1 is MNHNS, CDR2 SASEGT, per germline. The CDR3 contains 15 residues. V lost 6 bases and J lost 1; bases outside the gene matches: 8. The CDR3 sequence is CASRKGADTNTEAFF. In DNA form, the CDR3 reads TGTGCCAGCAGGAAGGGGGCAGATACGAACACTGAAGCTTTCTTT.

This clone was seen many times. Its ends do not fully match the called genes, so a read error is possible. The rearrangement links TRBV11-2 to TRBJ1-1, with no clear D. CDR1 is SGHAT, CDR2 FQNNGV, per germline. The CDR3 extends over 14 amino acids. CDR3 nucleotides: TGTGCCAGCAGCTTAGATATGGGGAACGCTGAAGCTTTCTTT. As protein: CASSLDMGNAEAFF.

This clone was counted a few times. The CDR3 here is CASSTEGGEGDTQYF. CDR3 DNA sequence: TGTGCCAGTAGCACCGAGGGGGGAGAAGGAGATACGCAGTATTTT. The chain uses TRBV19 and TRBJ2-3; possibly TRBD1 or TRBD2 for D (6 bases each). The CDR3 is made up of 15 amino acids. Between the trimmed V and J ends, which lost 6 bases and 5 bases, there was a span of 18 bases. Germline lookup yields CDR1 LNHDA and CDR2 SQIVND (reference sequence).

This clone appeared many times. The J gene is TRBJ2-2, the V gene TRBV20-1; D ambiguous. The CDR3 sequence is 16 residues long. V was cut by 0 bases and J by 2 bases, with 13 bases left in between. Germline V lookup: CDR1 DFQATT, CDR2 SNEGSKA (reference sequence). The CDR3 is CSARDVQHRNTGELFF. The CDR3 DNA reads TGCAGTGCTAGAGATGTGCAGCACAGAAACACCGGGGAGCTGTTTTTT.

This clone has a count of ten or more. The chain joins TRBV18 to TRBJ2-3, with 8 bases identical to TRBD1. The CDR3 is made up of 15 amino acids. After removal of 5 bases from V and 2 bases from J, the junction contained 6 bases not matched to a gene. Germline values: CDR1 KGHSH, CDR2 LQKENI. CDR3: CASSTTGDSTDTQYF. CDR3 in DNA: TGTGCCAGCTCAACGACAGGGGATTCCACAGATACGCAGTATTTT.

At least ten counts were recorded for this clone. The rearrangement joins TRBV5-1 to TRBJ2-7; TRBD2 matches at 7 bases. J lost 6 bases, V lost 3 bases, and 18 bases had no gene match. CDR3 length equals 17 residues. CDR1 and CDR2 (germline): SGHRS, YFSETQ. In nucleotides, the CDR3 is TGCGCCAGCAGCTCCGGGGAAGCTGCGGGTGCGGGAGCCGAGCAGTACTTC. It specifies CASSSGEAAGAGAEQYF.

The table lists this clone with many counts. The rearrangement joins TRBV2 to TRBJ1-4; perhaps TRBD1 as D (5 bases). V shed 6 bases and J shed 8 bases, with 10 bases lying between them. The germline gives CDR1 SNHLY, CDR2 FYNNEI. This CDR3 has 12 residues. The CDR3 DNA is TGTGCCAGCAGCGGGACCGGAGAAAAACTGTTTTTT. It specifies CASSGTGEKLFF.

This clone was observed many times. The chain is built from TRBV27 and TRBJ1-1, with a weak D call TRBD1 (5 bases). This CDR3 comprises 14 residues. Germline CDR1 and CDR2: MNHEY and SMNVEV (reference sequence). Trimming stripped 5 bases from V and 3 bases from J, with 13 bases between. Written as DNA, the CDR3 is TGTGCCAGCAGTCCGCAGGGTAGCTACACTGAAGCTTTCTTT. Amino acid sequence: CASSPQGSYTEAFF.

This clone showed up many times. The rearrangement joins TRBV20-1 to TRBJ2-7, with TRBD2 as a possible D gene (6 bases). Germline-derived CDR1 and CDR2 are DFQATT and SNEGSKA (reference sequence). The V end was cut by 3 bases, the J end by 3 bases, with 12 bases between. The CDR3 length is 13 residues. This CDR3 reads CSARGDFDYEQYF. The CDR3 coding sequence is TGCAGTGCTAGGGGGGACTTTGACTACGAGCAGTACTTC.

This clone showed up many times. This chain joins TRBV2 and TRBJ2-3; D remains unclear. In germline, CDR1 is SNHLY, CDR2 FYNNEI. The CDR3 runs to 15 residues. The V gene lost 6 bases and the J gene lost 4 bases, with 17 bases spanning the gap. The CDR3, as DNA: TGTGCCAGCAGCGCTTCTGGGGTCCGCCCAGATACGCAGTATTTT. Protein: CASSASGVRPDTQYF.

The chain employs TRBV20-1 and TRBJ1-2; no reliable D call. The CDR3 spans 11 residues. V was cut by 3 bases and J by 5 bases, with 7 bases left in between. The germline gives CDR1 DFQATT, CDR2 SNEGSKA (reference sequence). The CDR3 here is CSASHGYGYTF. The CDR3 DNA is TGCAGTGCTAGTCACGGATATGGCTACACCTTC.

This clone has at least ten counts. The V gene is TRBV11-3, the J gene TRBJ1-1; no definite D call. The CDR3 extends over 14 amino acids. The ends were cut back, 3 bases at V and 3 bases at J, with 11 bases in the middle. Per germline, CDR1 SGHNT and CDR2 YENEEA. This chain's CDR3 is CASSLDRRDTEAFF. The DNA of the CDR3 is TGTGCCAGCAGCTTGGACCGCCGGGACACTGAAGCTTTCTTT.

This clone was counted many times. The chain recombines TRBV20-1 with TRBJ2-5; TRBD1 agrees at 7 bases. This CDR3 is built from 14 residues. The germline gives CDR1 DFQATT, CDR2 SNEGSKA (reference sequence). V lost 3 bases and J lost 2; bases outside the gene matches: 6. DNA for the CDR3: TGCAGTGCTAGCGGAGGACAGGTACAAGAGACCCAGTACTTC. Amino acids: CSASGGQVQETQYF.